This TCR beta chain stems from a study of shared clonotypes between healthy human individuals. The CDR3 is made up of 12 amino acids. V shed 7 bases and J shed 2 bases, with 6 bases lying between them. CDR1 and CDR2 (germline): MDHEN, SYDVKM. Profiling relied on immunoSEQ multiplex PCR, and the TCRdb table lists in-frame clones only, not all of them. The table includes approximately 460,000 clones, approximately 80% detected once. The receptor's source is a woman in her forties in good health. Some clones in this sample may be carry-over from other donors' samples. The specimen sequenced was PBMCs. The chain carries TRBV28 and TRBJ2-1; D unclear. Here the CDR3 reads CASMRAYNEQFF. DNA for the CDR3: TGTGCCAGCATGAGAGCCTACAATGAGCAGTTCTTC. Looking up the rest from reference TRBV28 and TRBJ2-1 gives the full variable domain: DVKVTQSSRYLVKRTGEKVFLECVQDMDHENMFWYRQDPGLGLRLIYFSYDVKMKEKGDIPEGYSVSREKKERFSLILESASTNQTSMYLCASMRAYNEQFFGPGTRLTVL.